This entry lists 15 T cell receptor beta chains sequenced from one sample in a study of blood T cell repertoires in COVID-19 (dated by TCRdb to 2018 to 2021). Receptor amplification or capture employed the immunoSEQ multiplex PCR assay. In its TCRdb copy, this immuneACCESS table keeps in-frame sequences only and misses some clones. Where compared with another copy, unresolved V genes explain less than half of these, and the others have no known cause. This sample holds around 140,000 clones; 80% to 90% were observed only once. The ten largest clones represent about 2.6% of the sample. Source material: peripheral blood. These receptors were obtained from a human donor with acute or convalescent COVID-19. The donor label of this sample is uncertain.

The rearrangement links TRBV18 to TRBJ2-1, with 8 bases aligning to TRBD1. The CDR3 covers 12 residues. Germline CDR1 reads KGHSH; CDR2 reads LQKENI. With 5 bases clipped from V and 12 bases from J, the junction kept 6 bases outside the gene matches. This chain's CDR3 is CASSSGQGRQFF. The CDR3 coding sequence is TGTGCCAGCTCATCAGGACAGGGACGGCAGTTCTTC.

V usage is TRBV4-3 and J usage is TRBJ1-4; D call uncertain. Germline V gene sequence: CDR1 LGHNA, CDR2 YSLEER. V was trimmed by 0 bases and J by 0 bases, leaving 14 bases between them. The CDR3 sequence is 18 residues long. The CDR3 DNA is TGCGCCAGCAGCCAAGATCTAAGCCACTTAGCAACTAATGAAAAACTGTTTTTT. This codes for CASSQDLSHLATNEKLFF.

The V gene is TRBV10-3, the J gene TRBJ2-3; D is perhaps TRBD1 (5 bases). The length of the CDR3 is 14 residues. The V and J ends lost 6 bases and 3 bases respectively, with 13 bases between them. Germline V gene lookup returns CDR1 ENHRY and CDR2 SYGVKD. CDR3 residues: CAISGRVETDTQYF. The CDR3 DNA is TGTGCCATCAGCGGCAGGGTGGAGACAGATACGCAGTATTTT.

This chain connects TRBV27 to TRBJ1-1, with D possibly matching TRBD1 (6 bases). CDR1 is MNHEY and CDR2 is SMNVEV in the germline V gene (reference sequence). The CDR3 consists of 16 residues. V gave up 0 bases and J gave up 4 bases, with 15 bases separating them. The CDR3: CASSLSRGAGGTEAFF. The CDR3 DNA reads TGTGCCAGCAGTTTATCCCGGGGGGCTGGGGGCACTGAAGCTTTCTTT.

V is TRBV5-6 and J is TRBJ1-1; no clear D. The V end was cut by 2 bases, the J end by 1 base, with 12 bases between. The length of the CDR3 is 15 residues. Per the germline V gene, CDR1 is SGHDT and CDR2 is YYEEEE. In DNA form, the CDR3 reads TGTGCCAGCAGCTTCTATCGGGAGGAGAACACTGAAGCTTTCTTT. It yields the protein CASSFYREENTEAFF.

The sample holds one count of this clone. V is TRBV7-8 and J is TRBJ2-7; D ambiguous. The CDR3 loop spans 16 amino acids. V shed 3 bases and J shed 2 bases, with 17 bases lying between them. CDR1 and CDR2 (germline): SGHVS, FQNEAQ. The chain's CDR3 is CASSLAFDILPYEQYF. CDR3 DNA: TGTGCCAGCAGCTTGGCCTTCGACATACTCCCCTACGAGCAGTACTTC.

V gene TRBV6-5 combines with J gene TRBJ2-3, with 7 bases matching TRBD2. Germline V gene lookup returns CDR1 MNHEY and CDR2 SVGAGI. After removal of 2 bases from V and 5 bases from J, the junction contained 7 bases not matched to a gene. CDR3 length: 15 residues. The CDR3 DNA is TGTGCCAGCAGTTACGCCGAGGTAGCGGGAGATACGCAGTATTTT. Protein sequence: CASSYAEVAGDTQYF.

The table lists this clone with a count of one. The CDR3 loop is CASRDRVDTDTQYF. For the CDR3, the DNA is TGTGCCTCGCGGGACAGGGTCGACACAGATACGCAGTATTTT. V gene TRBV10-3 combines with J gene TRBJ2-3; 9 nucleotides match TRBD1. The germline V gene encodes CDR1 ENHRY and CDR2 SYGVKD. The junction had 8 bases not matched to a gene; V was cut back by 11 bases and J by 2 bases. This CDR3 comprises 14 residues.

V usage is TRBV27 and J usage is TRBJ1-1, with D maybe TRBD1 (6 bases). CDR3 size: 12 residues. Looked up from germline, CDR1 is MNHEY and CDR2 is SMNVEV (reference sequence). Deletions cut 4 bases from V and 10 bases from J, with 13 bases between. This CDR3 reads CASSSNRVTAFF. In DNA form, the CDR3 reads TGTGCCAGCAGTTCAAACAGGGTAACAGCTTTCTTT.

This chain links TRBV6-5 with TRBJ1-4; D uncertain. The V and J ends lost 7 bases and 11 bases respectively, with 17 bases between them. Germline-derived CDR1 and CDR2 are MNHEY and SVGAGI. The CDR3 is 13 amino acids. The CDR3: CASIDGEKDKLFF. The CDR3 coding sequence is TGTGCCAGCATCGACGGAGAGAAAGACAAACTGTTTTTT.

This clone was counted only a few times. V is TRBV7-2 and J is TRBJ1-2; D is unclear. The CDR3 consists of 13 residues. Germline CDR1 is SGHTA and CDR2 is FQGNSA. With 0 bases removed from V and 3 bases from J, the gap between germline ends came to 5 bases. The chain's CDR3 is CASSLAGDYGYTF. CDR3 nucleotide sequence: TGTGCCAGCAGCTTAGCAGGAGACTATGGCTACACCTTC. Based on the CDR3 plus reference TRBV7-2 and TRBJ1-2, the full variable domain is GAGVSQSPSNKVTEKGKDVELRCDPISGHTALYWYRQSLGQGLEFLIYFQGNSAPDKSGLPSDRFSAERTGGSVSTLTIQRTQQEDSAVYLCASSLAGDYGYTFGSGTRLTVV.

The J gene is TRBJ2-7, the V gene TRBV5-1; TRBD1 matches 7 bases. The germline CDR1 and CDR2 sequences are SGHRS and YFSETQ. The CDR3 contains 15 residues. Trimming removed 1 base from V and 4 bases from J; junction bases left unmatched: 8. CDR3 residues: CASSLTGAPSYEQYF. The CDR3 DNA reads as TGCGCCAGCAGCTTGACAGGGGCCCCCTCTTACGAGCAGTACTTC. The full variable domain, completed using reference TRBV5-1 and TRBJ2-7, is KAGVTQTPRYLIKTRGQQVTLSCSPISGHRSVSWYQQTPGQGLQFLFEYFSETQRNKGNFPGRFSGRQFSNSRSEMNVSTLELGDSALYLCASSLTGAPSYEQYFGPGTRLTVT.

The chain uses TRBV4-1 and TRBJ2-7, with 7 bases matching TRBD1. CDR3 size: 15 residues. V gave up 2 bases and J gave up 5 bases; unmatched junction bases: 9. Germline loops: CDR1 MGHRA, CDR2 YSYEKL. In nucleotides, the CDR3 is TGCGCCAGCAGCCAACCGACAGGGTGGATCAACGAGCAGTACTTC. Its protein product is CASSQPTGWINEQYF.

V gene TRBV4-3 combines with J gene TRBJ1-2; 9 bases agree with TRBD1. V lost 1 base to trimming and J lost 3 bases; unmatched junction nucleotides: 6. Per the germline V gene, CDR1 is LGHNA and CDR2 is YSLEER. The CDR3 runs 16 residues. CDR3 region: CASSQALDRGYYGYTF. The CDR3 DNA is TGCGCCAGCAGCCAAGCCCTGGACAGGGGCTACTATGGCTACACCTTC.

This chain uses TRBV27 with TRBJ2-5; D possibly corresponds to TRBD1 (5 bases). Trimming left V 2 bases short and J 4 bases short, with 8 bases between. The CDR3 length is 13 residues. The germline V gene has CDR1 MNHEY and CDR2 SMNVEV (reference sequence). In DNA, the CDR3 is TGTGCCAGCAGTTTAATAGGGGCAGAGACCCAGTACTTC. Protein sequence: CASSLIGAETQYF.